Listed below are T cell receptor beta chains from one sample, sequenced in a study of cytomegalovirus exposure and HLA in healthy donors. The assay was immunoSEQ multiplex PCR, and TCRdb's table has in-frame clones only and misses some. This table holds around 120,000 clones, roughly two thirds found once. The sample taken for sequencing was PBMCs. The receptors originated from a man aged 25 to 40 in good health and CMV-seropositive. Each CDR3 is given with its conserved first and last residue. The order of the fields is J gene, clone size, V gene, D gene, CDR3 length, CDR3 protein, CDR3 DNA. The D gene is left open where the match is weak. Clone size is stated in some rows and not others, as once, few, many or a class when expanded.

j_call: TRBJ2-1
clone_size: NA
v_call: TRBV10-3
d_call: TRBD2
cdr3_length: 18
cdr3_aa: CAISESPSSGGTGNEQFF
cdr3_nt: TGTGCCATCAGTGAGTCGCCATCTAGCGGGGGGACGGGCAATGAGCAGTTCTTC

j_call: TRBJ2-6
clone_size: NA
v_call: TRBV2
d_call: NA
cdr3_length: 16
cdr3_aa: CASSEVGGEGANVLTF
cdr3_nt: TGTGCCAGCAGTGAAGTGGGGGGAGAAGGGGCCAACGTCCTGACTTTC

j_call: TRBJ2-3
clone_size: few
v_call: TRBV5-8
d_call: NA
cdr3_length: 14
cdr3_aa: CASSRRTGPAPQYF
cdr3_nt: TGTGCCAGCAGCCGGCGAACAGGACCCGCGCCGCAGTATTTT

j_call: TRBJ1-2
clone_size: NA
v_call: TRBV19
d_call: NA
cdr3_length: 15
cdr3_aa: CASRNTGTYDYGYTF
cdr3_nt: TGTGCCAGTAGAAATACAGGGACCTACGACTATGGCTACACCTTC

j_call: TRBJ1-2
clone_size: NA
v_call: TRBV9
d_call: NA
cdr3_length: 15
cdr3_aa: CASSVGRQTIYGYTF
cdr3_nt: TGTGCCAGCAGCGTAGGGCGGCAGACTATCTATGGCTACACCTTC

j_call: TRBJ2-5
clone_size: NA
v_call: TRBV19
d_call: TRBD2
cdr3_length: 13
cdr3_aa: CASSIGREETQYF
cdr3_nt: TGTGCCAGTAGTATCGGGAGGGAAGAGACCCAGTACTTC

j_call: TRBJ2-7
clone_size: NA
v_call: TRBV23-1
d_call: TRBD2
cdr3_length: 15
cdr3_aa: CASSQSKRGSREQYF
cdr3_nt: TGCGCCAGCAGTCAATCGAAGCGCGGGAGCCGCGAGCAGTACTTC

j_call: TRBJ1-3
clone_size: few
v_call: TRBV29-1
d_call: NA
cdr3_length: 13
cdr3_aa: CSAQEGSGNTIYF
cdr3_nt: TGCAGCGCACAGGAGGGCTCTGGAAACACCATATATTTT

j_call: TRBJ2-5
clone_size: few
v_call: TRBV29-1
d_call: TRBD1
cdr3_length: 13
cdr3_aa: CSADRGVQETQYF
cdr3_nt: TGCAGCGCGGACAGGGGCGTACAAGAGACCCAGTACTTC

j_call: TRBJ2-6
clone_size: NA
v_call: TRBV28
d_call: NA
cdr3_length: 17
cdr3_aa: CASSPIPTDSGANVLTF
cdr3_nt: TGTGCCAGCAGTCCCATCCCGACAGACTCTGGGGCCAACGTCCTGACTTTC

j_call: TRBJ2-3
clone_size: few
v_call: TRBV2
d_call: NA
cdr3_length: 14
cdr3_aa: CARTLTRGTDTQYF
cdr3_nt: TGTGCCAGAACCTTGACCAGGGGTACAGATACGCAGTATTTT

j_call: TRBJ1-5
clone_size: NA
v_call: TRBV15
d_call: NA
cdr3_length: 13
cdr3_aa: CATSNRVGQPQHF
cdr3_nt: TGTGCCACCAGCAACAGGGTCGGGCAGCCCCAGCATTTT

j_call: TRBJ2-3
clone_size: NA
v_call: TRBV5-1
d_call: NA
cdr3_length: 15
cdr3_aa: CASTFRQTSTDTQYF
cdr3_nt: TGCGCCAGCACCTTCCGACAGACTAGCACAGATACGCAGTATTTT

j_call: TRBJ1-2
clone_size: NA
v_call: TRBV5-1
d_call: NA
cdr3_length: 14
cdr3_aa: CASSLVPGDYGYTF
cdr3_nt: TGCGCCAGCAGCTTGGTTCCGGGGGATTATGGCTACACCTTC

j_call: TRBJ2-5
clone_size: NA
v_call: TRBV2
d_call: NA
cdr3_length: 15
cdr3_aa: CASSEQAPIQETQYF
cdr3_nt: TGTGCCAGCAGTGAACAGGCCCCTATACAAGAGACCCAGTACTTC

j_call: TRBJ1-2
clone_size: few
v_call: TRBV5-1
d_call: NA
cdr3_length: 12
cdr3_aa: CASSLTFADYTF
cdr3_nt: TGCGCCAGCAGCTTAACATTCGCGGACTACACCTTC

j_call: TRBJ1-1
clone_size: NA
v_call: TRBV10-3
d_call: TRBD1
cdr3_length: 14
cdr3_aa: CAISELGTDTEAFF
cdr3_nt: TGTGCCATCAGTGAGCTCGGGACAGACACTGAAGCTTTCTTT

j_call: TRBJ2-5
clone_size: NA
v_call: TRBV27
d_call: NA
cdr3_length: 15
cdr3_aa: CASSLNLRSVETQYF
cdr3_nt: TGTGCCAGCTCTCTTAATTTACGGAGCGTAGAGACCCAGTACTTC

j_call: TRBJ2-1
clone_size: NA
v_call: TRBV25-1
d_call: TRBD2
cdr3_length: 17
cdr3_aa: CASSGPRLAGTYNEQFF
cdr3_nt: TGTGCCAGCAGTGGCCCTCGACTAGCGGGAACATACAATGAGCAGTTCTTC

j_call: TRBJ2-7
clone_size: NA
v_call: TRBV7-6
d_call: NA
cdr3_length: 16
cdr3_aa: CASSLGGRNLVYEQYF
cdr3_nt: TGTGCCAGCAGCTTAGGGGGGAGGAACTTGGTCTACGAGCAGTACTTC

j_call: TRBJ1-1
clone_size: few
v_call: TRBV27
d_call: TRBD1
cdr3_length: 13
cdr3_aa: CASRPQGAPEAFF
cdr3_nt: TGTGCCAGCAGGCCACAGGGGGCCCCTGAAGCTTTCTTT

j_call: TRBJ1-1
clone_size: NA
v_call: TRBV19
d_call: NA
cdr3_length: 13
cdr3_aa: CASSIRGNTEAFF
cdr3_nt: TGTGCCAGTAGTATTCGCGGGAACACTGAAGCTTTCTTT

j_call: TRBJ2-7
clone_size: NA
v_call: TRBV10-2
d_call: TRBD2
cdr3_length: 15
cdr3_aa: CASTEGTSGRREQYF
cdr3_nt: TGCGCCAGCACTGAAGGGACTAGCGGGAGACGCGAGCAGTACTTC

j_call: TRBJ2-1
clone_size: NA
v_call: TRBV2
d_call: TRBD1
cdr3_length: 12
cdr3_aa: CASKDRGGEQFF
cdr3_nt: TGTGCCAGCAAGGACAGGGGCGGTGAGCAGTTCTTC

j_call: TRBJ1-1
clone_size: NA
v_call: TRBV9
d_call: TRBD1
cdr3_length: 14
cdr3_aa: CASSAGQGATEAFF
cdr3_nt: TGTGCCAGCAGCGCCGGACAGGGGGCAACTGAAGCTTTCTTT

j_call: TRBJ1-4
clone_size: NA
v_call: TRBV19
d_call: TRBD1
cdr3_length: 13
cdr3_aa: CASRTGRNEKLFF
cdr3_nt: TGTGCCAGCAGGACAGGCCGTAATGAAAAACTGTTTTTT

j_call: TRBJ2-1
clone_size: NA
v_call: TRBV20-1
d_call: NA
cdr3_length: 11
cdr3_aa: CSARRTTWQFF
cdr3_nt: TGCAGTGCTAGAAGGACTACGTGGCAGTTCTTC

j_call: TRBJ2-3
clone_size: NA
v_call: TRBV9
d_call: NA
cdr3_length: 12
cdr3_aa: CASSVDRDTQYF
cdr3_nt: TGTGCCAGCAGCGTAGATCGAGATACGCAGTATTTT

j_call: TRBJ2-2
clone_size: NA
v_call: TRBV11-3
d_call: NA
cdr3_length: 15
cdr3_aa: CASSLGVGDTGELFF
cdr3_nt: TGTGCCAGCAGCTTAGGGGTCGGGGACACCGGGGAGCTGTTTTTT

j_call: TRBJ2-1
clone_size: NA
v_call: TRBV15
d_call: TRBD2
cdr3_length: 14
cdr3_aa: CATRSSGSYNEQFF
cdr3_nt: TGTGCCACCAGGTCTAGCGGGAGCTACAATGAGCAGTTCTTC

j_call: TRBJ1-2
clone_size: NA
v_call: TRBV5-4
d_call: NA
cdr3_length: 14
cdr3_aa: CASYPKRGANGYTF
cdr3_nt: TGTGCCAGCTACCCTAAGCGCGGGGCCAATGGCTACACCTTC

j_call: TRBJ2-7
clone_size: NA
v_call: TRBV6-5
d_call: TRBD2
cdr3_length: 15
cdr3_aa: CASSYQLAGSYEQYF
cdr3_nt: TGTGCCAGCAGTTACCAACTAGCGGGATCCTACGAGCAGTACTTC

j_call: TRBJ2-1
clone_size: NA
v_call: TRBV7-6
d_call: NA
cdr3_length: 18
cdr3_aa: CASSLEGGMNTLYNEQFF
cdr3_nt: TGTGCCAGCAGCTTAGAAGGAGGGATGAATACCCTTTACAATGAGCAGTTCTTC

j_call: TRBJ2-7
clone_size: NA
v_call: TRBV28
d_call: NA
cdr3_length: 13
cdr3_aa: CASRLWEAYEQYF
cdr3_nt: TGTGCCAGCCGCCTATGGGAGGCCTACGAGCAGTACTTC

j_call: TRBJ2-1
clone_size: NA
v_call: TRBV29-1
d_call: NA
cdr3_length: 12
cdr3_aa: CSADEIGGEQFF
cdr3_nt: TGCAGCGCTGATGAGATTGGAGGTGAGCAGTTCTTC

j_call: TRBJ2-7
clone_size: NA
v_call: TRBV6-6
d_call: NA
cdr3_length: 15
cdr3_aa: CASSYSSQGGYEQYF
cdr3_nt: TGTGCCAGCAGTTACTCGAGTCAGGGGGGCTACGAGCAGTACTTC

j_call: TRBJ2-7
clone_size: NA
v_call: TRBV18
d_call: NA
cdr3_length: 14
cdr3_aa: CASSPPTEPYEQYF
cdr3_nt: TGTGCCAGCTCACCCCCGACAGAACCCTACGAGCAGTACTTC

j_call: TRBJ2-5
clone_size: NA
v_call: TRBV2
d_call: TRBD2
cdr3_length: 16
cdr3_aa: CASSSQGGRAGETQYF
cdr3_nt: TGTGCCAGCAGTAGCCAGGGCGGGAGGGCCGGAGAGACCCAGTACTTC

j_call: TRBJ1-2
clone_size: NA
v_call: TRBV29-1
d_call: NA
cdr3_length: 9
cdr3_aa: CSVAYGYTF
cdr3_nt: TGCAGCGTGGCATATGGCTACACCTTC

j_call: TRBJ2-7
clone_size: NA
v_call: TRBV7-7
d_call: TRBD2
cdr3_length: 15
cdr3_aa: CASSLGSGSTYEQYF
cdr3_nt: TGTGCTAGCAGCTTAGGGAGCGGGAGTACCTACGAGCAGTACTTC

j_call: TRBJ1-2
clone_size: NA
v_call: TRBV29-1
d_call: NA
cdr3_length: 13
cdr3_aa: CSVEYAGDYGYTF
cdr3_nt: TGCAGCGTTGAATACGCGGGCGACTATGGCTACACCTTC

j_call: TRBJ2-7
clone_size: few
v_call: TRBV27
d_call: NA
cdr3_length: 13
cdr3_aa: CASSWAGSYEQYF
cdr3_nt: TGTGCCAGCAGTTGGGCGGGATCCTACGAGCAGTACTTC

j_call: TRBJ2-1
clone_size: NA
v_call: TRBV4-2
d_call: TRBD2
cdr3_length: 14
cdr3_aa: CASSQTSGYNEQFF
cdr3_nt: TGTGCCAGCAGCCAAACTAGCGGTTACAATGAGCAGTTCTTC

j_call: TRBJ1-5
clone_size: NA
v_call: TRBV18
d_call: TRBD1
cdr3_length: 15
cdr3_aa: CASSPLRGRNQPQHF
cdr3_nt: TGTGCCAGCTCACCCCTCAGGGGGCGTAATCAGCCCCAGCATTTT

j_call: TRBJ2-7
clone_size: few
v_call: TRBV5-6
d_call: TRBD1
cdr3_length: 15
cdr3_aa: CASSLDRGLISEQYF
cdr3_nt: TGTGCCAGCAGCCTAGACAGGGGGCTTATCAGCGAGCAGTACTTC

j_call: TRBJ2-7
clone_size: NA
v_call: TRBV7-6
d_call: TRBD2
cdr3_length: 16
cdr3_aa: CASSPRTSGSSFEQYF
cdr3_nt: TGTGCCAGCAGCCCGAGGACTAGCGGGAGCTCGTTCGAGCAGTACTTC

j_call: TRBJ1-1
clone_size: NA
v_call: TRBV7-9
d_call: NA
cdr3_length: 14
cdr3_aa: CASSLQGGGTEAFF
cdr3_nt: TGTGCCAGCAGCTTACAGGGTGGAGGGACTGAAGCTTTCTTT

j_call: TRBJ2-7
clone_size: NA
v_call: TRBV7-8
d_call: TRBD2
cdr3_length: 18
cdr3_aa: CASSRAGEEREDWYEQYF
cdr3_nt: TGTGCCAGCAGCCGAGCGGGGGAGGAGAGGGAGGATTGGTACGAGCAGTACTTC

j_call: TRBJ1-4
clone_size: NA
v_call: TRBV4-1
d_call: NA
cdr3_length: 13
cdr3_aa: CASSQEGLGKLFF
cdr3_nt: TGCGCCAGCAGCCAAGAAGGACTGGGAAAACTGTTTTTT

j_call: TRBJ2-3
clone_size: NA
v_call: TRBV27
d_call: TRBD2
cdr3_length: 15
cdr3_aa: CASSLNGRAENTQYF
cdr3_nt: TGTGCCAGCAGTTTAAACGGGAGGGCCGAGAATACGCAGTATTTT

j_call: TRBJ2-7
clone_size: NA
v_call: TRBV5-1
d_call: TRBD2
cdr3_length: 15
cdr3_aa: CASSGTSGRVHEQYF
cdr3_nt: TGCGCCAGCAGCGGGACTAGCGGGAGGGTCCACGAGCAGTACTTC

j_call: TRBJ1-1
clone_size: once
v_call: TRBV5-4
d_call: TRBD1
cdr3_length: 16
cdr3_aa: CASSPGGGVGDTEAFF
cdr3_nt: TGTGCCAGCAGCCCGGGAGGGGGCGTGGGGGACACTGAAGCTTTCTTT